The T cell receptor (beta chain) under discussion was sequenced for a study of T cells in pancreatic ductal adenocarcinoma. V gave up 3 bases and J gave up 3 bases, with 10 bases separating them. Per germline, CDR1 MGHDK and CDR2 SYGVNS. CDR3 length equals 14 residues. With regard to this clone: Its antigen is not known.

Selected pancreatic ductal adenocarcinoma patients had undergone surgery without neoadjuvant therapy. Findings and limits, study-wide: Compared with tumor, blood showed more total productive templates and about 8.1-fold more clonotypes. The resected cohort was biased toward the minority with early-stage disease.

The data were produced by immunoSEQ multiplex PCR, yet TCRdb's version contains in-frame clones alone and is incomplete. The sample includes about 17,000 clones, almost 90% of them seen just once. The sequence derives from a human donor with pancreatic ductal adenocarcinoma. Material for sequencing was PBMCs. The chain recombines TRBV25-1 with TRBJ2-3, with D maybe TRBD2 (6 bases). CDR3 sequence reads: CASSDLGGTDTQYF. CDR3 DNA sequence: TGTGCCAGCAGTGATTTGGGGGGTACAGATACGCAGTATTTT.